The next 17 T cell receptor beta chains were all read from a single sample in a study of shared clonotypes between healthy human individuals. Produced via immunoSEQ multiplex PCR; TCRdb's table is partial and in-frame only. The sample has 470,000 or so clones, approximately 78% seen once. Sequenced input: PBMCs. The receptors were gathered from a woman between 35 and 50 years old in good health. Some clones in this sample may be carry-over from other donors' samples.

The chain employs TRBV5-1 and TRBJ2-5; the match to TRBD2 covers 11 bases. Trimming cost V 4 bases and J 3 bases; bases outside gene matches: 8. Germline V CDR1 and CDR2: SGHRS, YFSETQ. This CDR3 is 16 amino acids long. The CDR3 DNA reads TGCGCCAGCAGCCCAGGGCGACTAGCGGGAAAAGAGACCCAGTACTTC. Amino acid sequence: CASSPGRLAGKETQYF. The variable domain in full, with the rest retrieved from reference TRBV5-1 and TRBJ2-5, is KAGVTQTPRYLIKTRGQQVTLSCSPISGHRSVSWYQQTPGQGLQFLFEYFSETQRNKGNFPGRFSGRQFSNSRSEMNVSTLELGDSALYLCASSPGRLAGKETQYFGPGTRLLVL.

The chain couples TRBV29-1 to TRBJ2-7; 11 bases fit TRBD2. The ends lost 6 bases at V and 7 bases at J; junction bases unmatched: 8. Germline loops: CDR1 SQVTM, CDR2 ANQGSEA. This CDR3 contains 13 residues. The CDR3 is CSVLAGGAGEQYF. The CDR3 coding sequence is TGCAGCGTCCTAGCGGGAGGTGCGGGGGAGCAGTACTTC.

V usage is TRBV27 and J usage is TRBJ1-1; tentative D call: TRBD1 (5 bases). This CDR3 contains 14 residues. The V end was cut by 1 base, the J end by 1 base, with 7 bases between. Germline CDR1 and CDR2: MNHEY and SMNVEV (reference sequence). CDR3 loop: CASSLWQGNTEAFF. The CDR3, as DNA: TGTGCCAGCAGTTTATGGCAGGGGAACACTGAAGCTTTCTTT.

V gene TRBV15 combines with J gene TRBJ1-3; unclear D gene. The germline V gene has CDR1 LNHNV and CDR2 YYDKDF (reference sequence). CDR3 length: 17 residues. Trimming took off 0 bases at V and 0 bases at J, with 12 bases between the two ends. The DNA for the CDR3 is TGTGCCACCAGCAGAGATCGTAGCCCAAGCTCTGGAAACACCATATATTTT. This codes for CATSRDRSPSSGNTIYF.

The chain recombines TRBV29-1 with TRBJ2-1; possibly TRBD1 or TRBD2 for D (5 bases each). V lost 3 bases to trimming and J lost 7 bases, with 16 bases between them. Germline V gene data show CDR1 as SQVTM and CDR2 as ANQGSEA. This CDR3 has 14 residues. The CDR3 bases are TGCAGCGTTGACCGGTTGGGGACCTCGAATGAGCAGTTCTTC. Its protein product is CSVDRLGTSNEQFF.

This chain uses TRBV6-1 with TRBJ2-5, with 8 bases aligning to TRBD1. The CDR3 has 14 amino acids. J was trimmed by 2 bases and V by 10 bases; bases with no gene match: 9. The V gene's germline CDR1 is MNHNS and CDR2 SASEGT. CDR3 residues: CANGRGPPQETQYF. The CDR3 nucleotides read TGTGCCAACGGCAGGGGGCCGCCTCAAGAGACCCAGTACTTC.

This chain links TRBV30 with TRBJ1-3, with a weak D call TRBD1 (5 bases). The CDR3 sequence is 14 residues long. CDR1 and CDR2 (germline): GTSNPN, SVGIG (reference sequence). V gave up 2 bases and J gave up 0 bases, with 8 bases separating them. The chain's CDR3 is CAWSRGLSGNTIYF. As DNA, the CDR3 is TGTGCCTGGAGTAGGGGACTCTCTGGAAACACCATATATTTT.

This clone turned up a few times. The chain combines TRBV28 with TRBJ1-1; 7 bases map to TRBD1. Germline V gene sequence: CDR1 MDHEN, CDR2 SYDVKM. CDR3 size: 14 residues. Trimming took 4 bases from V and 7 from J; bases not matched to a gene: 9. For the CDR3, the DNA is TGTGCCAGCAGTTCCAACAGGGGTATCATTGAAGCTTTCTTT. Translating it yields CASSSNRGIIEAFF.

The chain has TRBV4-1 and TRBJ1-2; D is uncertain. V gave up 1 base and J gave up 2 bases, with 17 bases separating them. Germline CDR1 MGHRA, CDR2 YSYEKL. The CDR3 has 17 residues. In nucleotides, the CDR3 is TGCGCCAGCAGCCAAGTAGTCGCGTCGTGGAGGAACTATGGCTACACCTTC. Translation: CASSQVVASWRNYGYTF.

J is TRBJ2-5 and V is TRBV28, with unresolved D. The CDR3 has 12 residues. V shed 8 bases and J shed 4 bases, with 11 bases lying between them. From germline, CDR1 is MDHEN and CDR2 SYDVKM. Written as DNA, the CDR3 is TGTGCCAGCCCCGTGGAAGGAGAGACCCAGTACTTC. It codes for CASPVEGETQYF.

The gene calls are TRBV28 and TRBJ1-5; D remains ambiguous. Germline loops: CDR1 MDHEN, CDR2 SYDVKM. V was trimmed by 3 bases and J by 6 bases, leaving 3 bases between them. This CDR3 region has 11 residues. CDR3 coding DNA: TGTGCCAGCAGTTTCAGTCAGCCCCAGCATTTT. The encoded protein is CASSFSQPQHF.

V usage is TRBV4-3 and J usage is TRBJ2-7, with D perhaps TRBD2 (5 bases). CDR1 LGHNA and CDR2 YSLEER come from the germline V gene. The V end was cut by 1 base, the J end by 4 bases, with 8 bases between. The CDR3 totals 13 residues. The CDR3 sequence: CASSQGTFYEQYF. The CDR3 coding sequence is TGCGCCAGCAGCCAAGGGACTTTTTACGAGCAGTACTTC.

Notes on this clone: In the same sample, other DNA sequences code for this CDR3. The chain employs TRBV5-1 and TRBJ2-1, with D uncertain. The V and J ends lost 0 bases and 5 bases respectively, with 6 bases between them. The CDR3 length is 13 residues. CDR1 and CDR2 from the germline V gene are SGHRS and YFSETQ. The CDR3 nucleotides read TGCGCCAGCAGCTTGGGAGGAGACAATGAGCAGTTCTTC. Translating it yields CASSLGGDNEQFF.

About this clone: At one of its ends the junction is not consistent with the germline gene, which may arise from a read error. The sample carries other DNA sequences with the same CDR3. This chain uses TRBV29-1 with TRBJ2-7, with 11 bases lining up with TRBD2. This CDR3 region has 14 residues. The germline gives CDR1 SQVTM, CDR2 ANQGSEA. In DNA, the CDR3 is TGCAGCGTCCAAATAGCGGGAGGGTCCTACGAGCAGTACTTT. Residues: CSVQIAGGSYEQYF.

Remarks on this clone: The junction and the germline gene differ at one end; a read error may be behind it. The V gene is TRBV19, the J gene TRBJ2-2; 12 bases are a match to TRBD2. CDR1 is LNHDA, CDR2 SQIVND, per germline (reference sequence). The CDR3 runs to 15 residues. The CDR3 sequence is CASNPSGGGTGKLFF. The CDR3 DNA sequence: TGTGCCAGTAATCCTAGCGGGGGGGGTACCGGGAAGCTGTTTTTT.

This clone was counted ten times or more. This rearrangement joins TRBV30 to TRBJ1-2, with 8 bases lining up with TRBD1. V lost 5 bases, J lost 4 bases, and 12 bases stayed unmatched. Germline V gene sequence: CDR1 GTSNPN, CDR2 SVGIG (reference sequence). This CDR3 is built from 15 residues. The CDR3, as DNA: TGTGCCTGGCAAGAGGACAGGGACGGTACCTATGGCTACACCTTC. The encoded protein is CAWQEDRDGTYGYTF.

The J gene is TRBJ2-1, the V gene TRBV2; no reliable D call. The CDR3 loop spans 14 amino acids. Trimming stripped 4 bases from V and 7 bases from J, with 14 bases between. Per germline, CDR1 SNHLY and CDR2 FYNNEI. DNA of the CDR3: TGTGCCAGCAGTGCGGCGGAAATCACAAATGAGCAGTTCTTC. Protein product: CASSAAEITNEQFF.